One sample yielded the 6 T cell receptor beta chains listed below, sequenced in a study of cytomegalovirus exposure and HLA in healthy donors. Primers: 60 Vbeta forward and 13 Jbeta reverse. Produced via immunoSEQ multiplex PCR; TCRdb's table is partial and in-frame only. The sample carries some 96,000 clones, roughly three quarters recorded once. Sequenced sample: PBMCs. The receptors stem from a female donor in good health and CMV-seronegative.

With regard to this clone: The same CDR3 can be traced to other DNA sequences in this sample. V gene TRBV7-3 combines with J gene TRBJ2-2; D is uncertain. The CDR3 has 16 residues. V shed 5 bases and J shed 0 bases, with 13 bases lying between them. CDR1 is SGHTA and CDR2 is FQGTGA in the germline V gene. CDR3 amino acids: CASSLQAGPNTGELFF. The CDR3 DNA reads TGTGCCAGCAGCCTCCAGGCAGGCCCGAACACCGGGGAGCTGTTTTTT.

In this sample, this clone turned up a few times. The chain is built from TRBV5-1 and TRBJ1-3; weak D call: TRBD1 (5 bases). CDR3 size: 14 residues. Germline V lookup: CDR1 SGHRS, CDR2 YFSETQ. Trimming removed 0 bases from V and 2 bases from J, with 6 bases in between. The CDR3 bases are TGCGCCAGCAGCTTGGAGGGGACTGGAAACACCATATATTTT. Translated, it gives CASSLEGTGNTIYF.

The chain combines TRBV2 with TRBJ1-1, with TRBD1 identical over 8 bases. Germline V gene sequence: CDR1 SNHLY, CDR2 FYNNEI. The CDR3 extends over 14 amino acids. The junction had 6 bases not matched to a gene; V was cut back by 8 bases and J by 1 base. This CDR3 reads CASGRTGKNTEAFF. The CDR3 DNA is TGTGCCAGCGGTAGGACAGGGAAGAACACTGAAGCTTTCTTT. The whole variable domain, filled in from reference TRBV2 and TRBJ1-1, reads EPEVTQTPSHQVTQMGQEVILRCVPISNHLYFYWYRQILGQKVEFLVSFYNNEISEKSEIFDDQFSVERPDGSNFTLKIRSTKLEDSAMYFCASGRTGKNTEAFFGQGTRLTVV.

J is TRBJ2-3 and V is TRBV18; 11 bases map to TRBD1. The germline V gene has CDR1 KGHSH and CDR2 LQKENI. With 3 bases clipped from V and 5 bases from J, the junction kept 1 base outside the gene matches. This CDR3 has 14 residues. The CDR3 region is CASSPGTGGDTQYF. Here the CDR3 DNA reads TGTGCCAGCTCACCGGGGACAGGGGGAGATACGCAGTATTTT. Supplemented by reference TRBV18 and TRBJ2-3, the full variable domain reads NAGVMQNPRHLVRRRGQEARLRCSPMKGHSHVYWYRQLPEEGLKFMVYLQKENIIDESGMPKERFSAEFPKEGPSILRIQQVVRGDSAAYFCASSPGTGGDTQYFGPGTRLTVL.

The chain joins TRBV21-1 to TRBJ2-5; the table calls TRBD1, which could not be checked here. TRBV21-1 corresponds to a pseudogene. This CDR3 is built from 12 residues. Written as DNA, the CDR3 is TGTGCCAGCGGACAGGGGAGGGAGACCCAGTACTTC. Its translation is CASGQGRETQYF.

The chain is built from TRBV7-3 and TRBJ2-5, with 9 bases matching TRBD2. V shed 5 bases, J shed 1 base, and the junction held 11 bases outside the gene matches. From germline, CDR1 is SGHTA and CDR2 FQGTGA. The CDR3 has 17 amino acids. As DNA, the CDR3 is TGTGCCAGCAGCCTTCGCGGTAGCGGGAGTCTCCAAGAGACCCAGTACTTC. It is translated as CASSLRGSGSLQETQYF.